The next 2 T cell receptor beta chains were all read from a single sample in a study of OX40 agonist ivuxolimab in advanced cancers. Some clones are missing from TCRdb's copy, which holds only in-frame ones; the method was immunoSEQ multiplex PCR. The sample contains some 78,000 clones, 92% of which appear only once. The sequenced sample was CD4+ or CD8+ T cells sorted from blood, obtained in a trial of the OX40 agonist ivuxolimab. The origin of the receptors is an adult with an advanced solid tumor such as melanoma, head and neck, liver or kidney cancer.

V and J are TRBV6-4 and TRBJ1-2; 7 bases agree with TRBD1. The CDR3 length is 15 residues. The V gene end was trimmed by 0 bases and the J gene end by 7 bases; junction bases not matched to a gene: 8. Germline lookup yields CDR1 MRHNA and CDR2 SNTAGT. This CDR3 reads CASSDSGQGESGYTF. The CDR3 DNA reads TGTGCCAGCAGTGACTCGGGGCAGGGGGAAAGTGGCTACACCTTC.

This clone occurred once. The rearrangement joins TRBV7-8 to TRBJ2-3; D possibly corresponds to TRBD2 (5 bases). Deletions cut 2 bases from V and 2 bases from J, with 8 bases between. The CDR3 is 14 residues long. CDR1 is SGHVS and CDR2 is FQNEAQ in the germline V gene. Here the CDR3 DNA reads TGTGCCAGCAGCTTAAATCGGGACACAGATACGCAGTATTTT. Amino acids: CASSLNRDTDTQYF.